This T cell receptor (beta chain) derives from a study of read filtering for tumor transcriptome and immune sequencing. As for the study in general: The cohort had about 16 men and roughly 13 women aged about 40 to 90, mean roughly 70 years. Study-level results: In IR-seq, single-read clonotypes were 75% to 90% of clonotypes but approximately 3.2% of reads. Without single-read clonotypes, shared clonotype proportions correlated more between IR-seq and RNA-seq. IR-seq captured clonotypes deeper and more reliably than RNA-seq.

Trimming left V 0 bases short and J 7 bases short, with 12 bases between. Germline V gene sequence: CDR1 LGHNA, CDR2 YNFKEQ. CDR3 size: 15 residues. This clonotype has a count of ten or more. Its antigen remains unidentified. From 350 to 500 ng of RNA, a library with molecular barcoded alpha/delta and beta/gamma adaptors was made. TCRdb processed the reads anew with MiXCR; each CDR3 protein has one entry. There are roughly 90,000 distinct CDR3 sequences in the sample; 20% to 25% occur only once, and approximately 10% lies in the top ten. The chain combines TRBV4-2 with TRBJ1-4; possible D gene TRBD1, 5 bases. Sample: a population of CD138-negative cells sorted from bone marrow. This TCR came from a donor at least 40 years old with multiple myeloma. CDR3 nucleotide sequence: TGTGCCAGCAGCCAAGATGAGGGGCGAGGTGAAAAACTGTTTTTT. Protein product: CASSQDEGRGEKLFF.